The rows below give T cell receptor beta chains drawn from one sample of a study of post-analysis software for immune sequencing data. TCRdb re-called the PCR reads with MiXCR, one entry per CDR3 protein. The table has hundreds of thousands of distinct CDR3 sequences, roughly three fifths seen once. The specimen sequenced was blood. The receptors originated from a girl between 2 and 10 years old with multiple sclerosis. Each CDR3 is given with its conserved first and last residue. The order of the fields is clone size, V gene, J gene, D gene, CDR3 protein, CDR3 DNA. The D gene is left open where the match is weak. Some rows mark clone size as missing; the rest say once, few, many or name a class of expanded clone.

clone size: -
V gene: TRBV12-2
J gene: TRBJ1-5
D gene: -
CDR3 protein: CASRLGWGEDQPQHF
CDR3 DNA: TGTGCAAGTCGCTTAGGGTGGGGGGAGGATCAGCCCCAGCATTTT

clone size: -
V gene: TRBV4-1
J gene: TRBJ2-1
D gene: TRBD1
CDR3 protein: CASSQVGQGVNEQFF
CDR3 DNA: TGCGCCAGCAGCCAGGTCGGACAGGGCGTCAATGAGCAGTTCTTC

clone size: -
V gene: TRBV5-5
J gene: TRBJ2-7
D gene: -
CDR3 protein: CASSVRGPYEQYF
CDR3 DNA: TGTGCCAGCAGCGTGCGGGGACCCTACGAGCAGTACTTC

clone size: -
V gene: TRBV28
J gene: TRBJ1-5
D gene: -
CDR3 protein: CASITAPSGNQPQHF
CDR3 DNA: TGTGCCAGCATTACCGCCCCCTCGGGCAATCAGCCCCAGCATTTT

clone size: -
V gene: TRBV20-1
J gene: TRBJ1-1
D gene: TRBD1
CDR3 protein: CSAGIGGQGIGAFF
CDR3 DNA: TGCAGTGCCGGAATTGGGGGACAGGGGATTGGAGCTTTCTTT

clone size: few
V gene: TRBV20-1
J gene: TRBJ2-7
D gene: -
CDR3 protein: CSAREEPSYEQYF
CDR3 DNA: TGCAGTGCTAGAGAAGAGCCCTCCTACGAGCAGTACTTC

clone size: few
V gene: TRBV29-1
J gene: TRBJ2-3
D gene: TRBD2
CDR3 protein: CSPTRGRGSTDTQYF
CDR3 DNA: TGCAGCCCGACCCGCGGGAGAGGTAGCACAGATACGCAGTATTTT

clone size: -
V gene: TRBV30
J gene: TRBJ2-5
D gene: -
CDR3 protein: CAWSPHKETQYF
CDR3 DNA: TGTGCCTGGAGTCCCCATAAAGAGACCCAGTACTTC

clone size: -
V gene: TRBV5-1
J gene: TRBJ1-2
D gene: -
CDR3 protein: CASSLAGDSGYGYTF
CDR3 DNA: TGCGCCAGCAGCTTGGCAGGGGACTCGGGCTATGGCTACACCTTC

clone size: -
V gene: TRBV29-1
J gene: TRBJ2-7
D gene: TRBD1
CDR3 protein: CSVETAGQGTYEQYF
CDR3 DNA: TGCAGCGTTGAAACGGCGGGACAGGGAACCTACGAGCAGTACTTC

clone size: -
V gene: TRBV20-1
J gene: TRBJ1-1
D gene: -
CDR3 protein: CSARVMRENTEAFF
CDR3 DNA: TGCAGCGCTAGAGTCATGAGGGAAAACACTGAAGCTTTCTTT

clone size: few
V gene: TRBV5-1
J gene: TRBJ2-3
D gene: -
CDR3 protein: CASSLALADTQYF
CDR3 DNA: TGCGCCAGCAGCTTGGCCCTGGCAGATACGCAGTATTTT

clone size: -
V gene: TRBV9
J gene: TRBJ2-1
D gene: -
CDR3 protein: CASSLPPGELSYNEQFF
CDR3 DNA: TGTGCCAGCAGCCTTCCTCCGGGGGAACTATCCTACAATGAGCAGTTCTTC

clone size: -
V gene: TRBV6-5
J gene: TRBJ2-7
D gene: -
CDR3 protein: CASSYSFRWSSYEQYF
CDR3 DNA: TGTGCCAGCAGTTACTCATTTCGATGGAGCTCCTACGAGCAGTACTTC

clone size: few
V gene: TRBV29-1
J gene: TRBJ1-2
D gene: TRBD1
CDR3 protein: CSVEDRGPYGYTF
CDR3 DNA: TGCAGCGTTGAGGACAGGGGTCCCTATGGCTACACCTTC

clone size: -
V gene: TRBV7-2
J gene: TRBJ2-1
D gene: TRBD2
CDR3 protein: CASSLDSRGLAGYNEQFF
CDR3 DNA: TGTGCCAGCAGCTTAGATTCGAGGGGACTAGCGGGATACAATGAGCAGTTCTTC

clone size: once
V gene: TRBV4-2
J gene: TRBJ2-3
D gene: TRBD2
CDR3 protein: CASSSFLDGRETDTQYF
CDR3 DNA: TGTGCCAGCAGCTCCTTCCTGGACGGGAGGGAAACAGATACGCAGTATTTT

clone size: -
V gene: TRBV20-1
J gene: TRBJ2-1
D gene: -
CDR3 protein: CSARAGTNFKNEQFF
CDR3 DNA: TGCAGTGCTAGAGCCGGGACAAATTTTAAAAATGAGCAGTTCTTC

clone size: -
V gene: TRBV7-2
J gene: TRBJ2-1
D gene: TRBD2
CDR3 protein: CASSPFGLAGNNEQFF
CDR3 DNA: TGTGCCAGCAGCCCATTCGGACTAGCGGGAAACAATGAGCAGTTCTTC

clone size: -
V gene: TRBV5-1
J gene: TRBJ1-5
D gene: -
CDR3 protein: CASSPHGQGSNQPQHF
CDR3 DNA: TGCGCCAGCAGCCCCCACGGGCAGGGGAGCAATCAGCCCCAGCATTTT

clone size: -
V gene: TRBV3-1
J gene: TRBJ2-4
D gene: -
CDR3 protein: CASSQGEGQSSAKNIQYF
CDR3 DNA: TGTGCCAGCAGCCAAGGGGAGGGACAGTCTTCAGCCAAAAACATTCAGTACTTC

clone size: -
V gene: TRBV3-1
J gene: TRBJ1-2
D gene: -
CDR3 protein: CASSSSRGIYGYTF
CDR3 DNA: TGTGCCAGCAGCTCCAGCCGGGGGATCTATGGCTACACCTTC

clone size: -
V gene: TRBV20-1
J gene: TRBJ2-7
D gene: TRBD1
CDR3 protein: CSARFRDRSLYNEQYF
CDR3 DNA: TGCAGTGCTCGTTTTAGGGACAGGAGCCTCTACAATGAGCAGTACTTC